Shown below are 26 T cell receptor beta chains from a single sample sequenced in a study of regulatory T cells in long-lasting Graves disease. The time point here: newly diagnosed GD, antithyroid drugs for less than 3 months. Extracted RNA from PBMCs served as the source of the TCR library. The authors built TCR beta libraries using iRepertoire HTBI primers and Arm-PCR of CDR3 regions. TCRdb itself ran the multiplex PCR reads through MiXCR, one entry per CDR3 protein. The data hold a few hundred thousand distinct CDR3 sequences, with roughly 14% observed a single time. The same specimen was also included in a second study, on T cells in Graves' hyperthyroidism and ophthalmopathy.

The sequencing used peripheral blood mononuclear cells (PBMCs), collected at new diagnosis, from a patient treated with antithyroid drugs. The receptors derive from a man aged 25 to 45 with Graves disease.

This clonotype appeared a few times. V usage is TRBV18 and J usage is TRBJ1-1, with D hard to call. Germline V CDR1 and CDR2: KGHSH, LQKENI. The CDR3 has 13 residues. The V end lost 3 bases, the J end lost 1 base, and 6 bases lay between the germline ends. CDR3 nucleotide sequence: TGTGCCAGCTCACCGGTGGGGAACACTGAAGCTTTCTTT. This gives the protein CASSPVGNTEAFF.

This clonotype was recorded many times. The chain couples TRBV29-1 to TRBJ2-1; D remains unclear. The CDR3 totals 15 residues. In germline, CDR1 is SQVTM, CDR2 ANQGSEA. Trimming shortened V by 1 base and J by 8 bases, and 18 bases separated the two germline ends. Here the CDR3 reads CSVEGEPSYRDEQFF. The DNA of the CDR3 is TGCAGCGTTGAAGGGGAACCAAGCTATCGGGATGAGCAGTTCTTC.

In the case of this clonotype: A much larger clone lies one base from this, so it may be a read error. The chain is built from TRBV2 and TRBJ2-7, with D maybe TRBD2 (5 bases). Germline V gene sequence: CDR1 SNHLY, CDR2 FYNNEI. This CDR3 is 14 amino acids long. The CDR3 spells CASSESGLHYKQYF. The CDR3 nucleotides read TGTGCCAGCAGTGAATCTGGACTGCACTACAAGCAGTACTTC.

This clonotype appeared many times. CDR3 in amino acids: CASSLVGLTSLNTEAFF. The CDR3 DNA reads TGTGCCAGCAGCTTAGTAGGCCTCACAAGTCTTAACACTGAAGCTTTCTTT. The rearrangement links TRBV11-2 to TRBJ1-1; no clear D gene. V was trimmed by 1 base and J by 2 bases, leaving 17 bases between them. Germline-derived CDR1 and CDR2 are SGHAT and FQNNGV. CDR3 length: 17 amino acids. The full variable domain, completed using reference TRBV11-2 and TRBJ1-1, is EAGVAQSPRYKIIEKRQSVAFWCNPISGHATLYWYQQILGQGPKLLIQFQNNGVVDDSQLPKDRFSAERLKGVDSTLKIQPAKLEDSAVYLCASSLVGLTSLNTEAFFGQGTRLTVV.

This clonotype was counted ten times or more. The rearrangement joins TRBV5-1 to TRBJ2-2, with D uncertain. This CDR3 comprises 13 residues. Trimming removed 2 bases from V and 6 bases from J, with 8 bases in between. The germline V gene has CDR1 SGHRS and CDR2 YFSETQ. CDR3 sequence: CASSFAGSGELFF. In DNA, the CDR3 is TGCGCCAGCAGCTTCGCCGGATCCGGGGAGCTGTTTTTT. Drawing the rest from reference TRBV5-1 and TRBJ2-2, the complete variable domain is KAGVTQTPRYLIKTRGQQVTLSCSPISGHRSVSWYQQTPGQGLQFLFEYFSETQRNKGNFPGRFSGRQFSNSRSEMNVSTLELGDSALYLCASSFAGSGELFFGEGSRLTVL.

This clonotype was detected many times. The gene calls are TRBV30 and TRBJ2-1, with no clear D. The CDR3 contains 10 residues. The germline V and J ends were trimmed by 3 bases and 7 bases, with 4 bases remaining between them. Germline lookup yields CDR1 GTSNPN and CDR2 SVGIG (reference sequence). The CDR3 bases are TGTGCCTGGAGGGAGAATGAGCAGTTCTTC. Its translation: CAWRENEQFF.

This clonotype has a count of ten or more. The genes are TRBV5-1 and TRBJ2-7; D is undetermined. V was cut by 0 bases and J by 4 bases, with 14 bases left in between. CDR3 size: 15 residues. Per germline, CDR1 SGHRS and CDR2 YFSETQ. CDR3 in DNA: TGCGCCAGCAGCTTGGATTGGAGCGTGGGATACGAGCAGTACTTC. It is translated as CASSLDWSVGYEQYF.

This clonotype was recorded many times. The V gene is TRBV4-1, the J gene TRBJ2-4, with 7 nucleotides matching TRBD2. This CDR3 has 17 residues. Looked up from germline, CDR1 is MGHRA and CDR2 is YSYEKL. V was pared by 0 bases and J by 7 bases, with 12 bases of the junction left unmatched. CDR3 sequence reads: CASSQDNGRAGSNIQYF. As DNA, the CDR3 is TGCGCCAGCAGCCAAGATAATGGACGAGCGGGATCCAACATTCAGTACTTC.

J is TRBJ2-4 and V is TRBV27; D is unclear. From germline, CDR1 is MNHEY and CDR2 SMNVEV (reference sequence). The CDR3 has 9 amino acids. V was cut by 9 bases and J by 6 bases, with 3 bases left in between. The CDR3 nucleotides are TGTGCCAGGGTAAACATTCAGTACTTC. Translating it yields CARVNIQYF.

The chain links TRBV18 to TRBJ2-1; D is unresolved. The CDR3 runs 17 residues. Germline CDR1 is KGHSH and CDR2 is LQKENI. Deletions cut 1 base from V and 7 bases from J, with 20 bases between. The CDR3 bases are TGTGCCAGCTCACCACTCCCCTCGGAAAGAGATGGGAATGAGCAGTTCTTC. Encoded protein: CASSPLPSERDGNEQFF.

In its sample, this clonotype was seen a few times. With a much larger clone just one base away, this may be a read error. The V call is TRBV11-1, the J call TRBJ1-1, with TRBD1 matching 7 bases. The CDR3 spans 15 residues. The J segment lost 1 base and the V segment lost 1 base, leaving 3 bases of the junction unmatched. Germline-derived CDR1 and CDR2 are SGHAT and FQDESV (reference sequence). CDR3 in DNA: TGTGCCAGCAGCTTAGAGGACAGGTCGAACACTGAAGCTTTCTTT. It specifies CASSLEDRSNTEAFF.

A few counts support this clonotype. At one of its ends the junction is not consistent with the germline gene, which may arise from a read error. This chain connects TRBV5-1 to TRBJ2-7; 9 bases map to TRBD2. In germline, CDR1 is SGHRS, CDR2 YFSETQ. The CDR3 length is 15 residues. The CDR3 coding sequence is TGTGCCAGCAGCGGGGGGTTGAGGAGCTCCTACGAGCAGTACTTC. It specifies CASSGGLRSSYEQYF.

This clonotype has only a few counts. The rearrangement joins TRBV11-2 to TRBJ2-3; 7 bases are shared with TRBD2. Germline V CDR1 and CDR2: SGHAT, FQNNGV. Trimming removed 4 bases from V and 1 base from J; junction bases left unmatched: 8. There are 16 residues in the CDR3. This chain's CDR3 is CASSSWTREGTDTQYF. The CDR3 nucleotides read TGTGCCAGCAGCTCCTGGACTAGGGAGGGCACAGATACGCAGTATTTT.

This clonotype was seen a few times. Here the CDR3 DNA reads TGTGCCAGTAGTATCCTGGCAGGGACACAAGAGACCCAGTACTTC. Translation: CASSILAGTQETQYF. The genes are TRBV19 and TRBJ2-5; D perhaps matches TRBD1 (6 bases). The CDR3 is made up of 15 amino acids. Germline lookup yields CDR1 LNHDA and CDR2 SQIVND (reference sequence). V was trimmed by 3 bases and J by 2 bases, leaving 13 bases between them. Looking up the rest from reference TRBV19 and TRBJ2-5 gives the full variable domain: DGGITQSPKYLFRKEGQNVTLSCEQNLNHDAMYWYRQDPGQGLRLIYYSQIVNDFQKGDIAEGYSVSREKKESFPLTVTSAQKNPTAFYLCASSILAGTQETQYFGPGTRLLVL.

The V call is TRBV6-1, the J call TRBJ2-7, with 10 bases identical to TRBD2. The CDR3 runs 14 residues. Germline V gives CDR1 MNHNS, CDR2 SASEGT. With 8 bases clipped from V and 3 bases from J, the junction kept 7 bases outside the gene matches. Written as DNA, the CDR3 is TGTGCCAGCGGGCCTAGCGGGAGAGTCTACGAGCAGTACTTC. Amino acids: CASGPSGRVYEQYF.

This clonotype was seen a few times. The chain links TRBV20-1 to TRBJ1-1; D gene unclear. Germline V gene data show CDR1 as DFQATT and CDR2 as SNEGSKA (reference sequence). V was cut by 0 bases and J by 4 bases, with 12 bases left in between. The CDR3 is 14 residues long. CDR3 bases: TGCAGTGCTAGAGAACCGCCCCTGAGCACTGAAGCTTTCTTT. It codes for CSAREPPLSTEAFF.

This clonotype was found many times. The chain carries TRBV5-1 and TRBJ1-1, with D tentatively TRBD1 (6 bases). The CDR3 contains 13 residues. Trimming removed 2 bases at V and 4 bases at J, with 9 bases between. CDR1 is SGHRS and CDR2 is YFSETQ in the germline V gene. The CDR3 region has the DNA TGCGCCAGCAGCTTTGGGGGCGCCACTGAAGCTTTCTTT. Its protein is CASSFGGATEAFF.

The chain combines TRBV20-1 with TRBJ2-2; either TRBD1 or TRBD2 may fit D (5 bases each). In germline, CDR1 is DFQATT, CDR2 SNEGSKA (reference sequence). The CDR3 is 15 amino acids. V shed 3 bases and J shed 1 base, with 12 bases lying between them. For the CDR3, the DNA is TGCAGTGCTAGGCCGGGACCAGTGAACACCGGGGAGCTGTTTTTT. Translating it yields CSARPGPVNTGELFF.

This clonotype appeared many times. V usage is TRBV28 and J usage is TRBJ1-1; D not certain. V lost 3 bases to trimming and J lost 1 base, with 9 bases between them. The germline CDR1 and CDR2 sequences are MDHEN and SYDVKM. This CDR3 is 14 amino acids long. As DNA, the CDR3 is TGTGCCAGCAGTTTCCGGCAGCAGAACACTGAAGCTTTCTTT. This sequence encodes CASSFRQQNTEAFF.

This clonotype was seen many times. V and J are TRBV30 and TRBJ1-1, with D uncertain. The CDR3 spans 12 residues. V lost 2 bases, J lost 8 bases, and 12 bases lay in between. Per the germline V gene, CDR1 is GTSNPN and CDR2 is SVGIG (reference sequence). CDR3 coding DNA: TGTGCCTGGAGTCCTGGTCCCGCCGAAGCTTTCTTT. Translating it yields CAWSPGPAEAFF. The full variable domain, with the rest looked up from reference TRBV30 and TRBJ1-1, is SQTIHQWPATLVQPVGSPLSLECTVEGTSNPNLYWYRQAAGRGLQLLFYSVGIGQISSEVPQNLSASRPQDRQFILSSKKLLLSDSGFYLCAWSPGPAEAFFGQGTRLTVV.

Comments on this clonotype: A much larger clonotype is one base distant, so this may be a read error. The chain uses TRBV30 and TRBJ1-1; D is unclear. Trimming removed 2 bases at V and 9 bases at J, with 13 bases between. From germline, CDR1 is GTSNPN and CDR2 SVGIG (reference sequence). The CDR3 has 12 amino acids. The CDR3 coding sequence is TGTGCCTGGAGTCCGGCCTCCGGGAAAGCTTTCTTT. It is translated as CAWSPASGKAFF.

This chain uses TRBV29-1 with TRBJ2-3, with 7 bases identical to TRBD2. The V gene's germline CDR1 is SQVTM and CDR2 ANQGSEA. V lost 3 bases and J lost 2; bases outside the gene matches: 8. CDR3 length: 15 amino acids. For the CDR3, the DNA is TGCAGCGTTGAGGGGCTGGGAGGGGTCACAGATACGCAGTATTTT. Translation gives CSVEGLGGVTDTQYF.

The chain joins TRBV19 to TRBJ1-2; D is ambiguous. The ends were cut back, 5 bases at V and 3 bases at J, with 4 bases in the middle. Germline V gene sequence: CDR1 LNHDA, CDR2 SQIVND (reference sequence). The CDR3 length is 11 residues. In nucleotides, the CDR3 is TGTGCCAGTAGTTCGGACTATGGCTACACCTTC. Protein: CASSSDYGYTF.

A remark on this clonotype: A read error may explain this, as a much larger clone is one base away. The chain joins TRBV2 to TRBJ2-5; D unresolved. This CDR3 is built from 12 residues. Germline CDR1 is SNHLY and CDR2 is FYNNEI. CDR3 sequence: CASRLVNNEQLF. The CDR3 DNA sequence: TGTGCCAGCAGGTTGGTGAACAATGAGCAGCTCTTC.

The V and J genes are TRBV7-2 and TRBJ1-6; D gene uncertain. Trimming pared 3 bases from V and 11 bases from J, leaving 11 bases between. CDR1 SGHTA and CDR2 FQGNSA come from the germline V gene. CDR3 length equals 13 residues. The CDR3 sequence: CASSLGLRAPLHF. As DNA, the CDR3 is TGTGCCAGCAGCTTGGGTCTAAGGGCACCCCTCCACTTT.

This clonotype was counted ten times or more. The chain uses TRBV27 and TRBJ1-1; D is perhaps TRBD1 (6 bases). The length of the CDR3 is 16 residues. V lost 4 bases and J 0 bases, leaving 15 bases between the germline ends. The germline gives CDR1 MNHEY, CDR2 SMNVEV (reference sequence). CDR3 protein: CASSSLRTVLNTEAFF. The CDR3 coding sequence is TGTGCCAGCAGTTCTCTACGGACAGTTCTGAACACTGAAGCTTTCTTT.